This T cell receptor (beta chain) was sequenced for a study of blood T cells in healthy people across ages. As for the study in general: T cells yielded about one barcoded beta molecule per two cells through template switching. Broader study findings: Naive T cell percentage and TCR beta diversity correlated strongly.

Of note for this clonotype: What it binds is not known.

The authors ran a second PCR of roughly 7 to 11 cycles using a sample-barcoded 5' primer and a J-beta primer mix. TCRdb called the 5' RACE reads again in MiXCR, with one record for every CDR3 protein. Altogether almost 1 million distinct CDR3 sequences are present, roughly half being singletons, with the ten largest covering roughly a fifth. Total RNA, at least 5 micrograms per sample, was extracted from PBMCs. The TCR sequence derives from a woman in her sixties or seventies in good health. Input material: blood.

The CDR3 is CASSLKLLGEQYF. For the CDR3, the DNA is TGTGCCAGCAGTTTGAAACTCCTGGGCGAGCAGTACTTC. V and J are TRBV12-3 or TRBV12-4 and TRBJ2-4; no firm D call. Near its end, the DNA agrees better with TRBJ2-7, so the J call may be wrong. The CDR3 runs to 13 residues.